A selection of T cell receptor beta chains follows, all from one sample in a study of PD-1 blockade in classical Hodgkin lymphoma. Profiling relied on immunoSEQ multiplex PCR, and the TCRdb table lists in-frame clones only, not all of them. The data show about 27,000 clones, 78% seen once. The sequenced sample was peripheral blood mononuclear cells (PBMCs), obtained before the second cycle of nivolumab. These receptors were obtained from a human donor with classical Hodgkin lymphoma. The CDR3 runs from the conserved cysteine through the conserved F or W. A D gene is named only where the DNA matches it firmly. The listing skips clone size in some rows; elsewhere it reads once, few, many or a size class.

>-|14|TRBV25-1|-|TRBJ2-5
CASSEGTNQETQYF
TGTGCCAGCAGTGAAGGAACAAACCAAGAGACCCAGTACTTC
>TRBD1|14|TRBV11-3|-|TRBJ2-1
CASSISSQGSEQFF
TGTGCCAGCAGCATATCCTCACAGGGGTCTGAGCAGTTCTTC
>TRBD1|15|TRBV4-2|-|TRBJ1-1
CASSRDRVMNTEAFF
TGTGCCAGCAGCAGGGACAGGGTTATGAACACTGAAGCTTTCTTT
>-|15|TRBV5-1|-|TRBJ2-1
CASSLAARGYNEQFF
TGCGCCAGCAGCTTGGCGGCACGGGGTTACAATGAGCAGTTCTTC
>-|16|TRBV5-4|-|TRBJ2-2
CASSFHPVQNTGELFF
TGTGCCAGCAGCTTCCACCCCGTCCAGAACACCGGGGAGCTGTTTTTT
>-|16|TRBV27|-|TRBJ1-6
CASSSTAGIGGLPLHF
TGTGCCAGCAGTTCCACTGCAGGGATAGGAGGTTTACCCCTCCACTTT
>-|13|TRBV18|-|TRBJ2-1
CASSSSEGQEQFF
TGTGCCAGCTCATCCTCTGAGGGGCAGGAGCAGTTCTTC
>-|14|TRBV6-1|-|TRBJ2-6
CASSLSSGANVLTF
TGTGCCAGCAGTCTCTCCTCTGGGGCCAACGTCCTGACTTTC
>-|14|TRBV7-2|-|TRBJ2-1
CASSWDSPRNEQFF
TGTGCCAGCAGCTGGGACTCACCTAGGAATGAGCAGTTCTTC
>-|13|TRBV5-5|-|TRBJ2-5
CASSPSARETQYF
TGTGCCAGCAGCCCATCCGCGAGGGAGACCCAGTACTTC
>TRBD1|15|TRBV7-2|-|TRBJ1-4
CASSQLGQVSEKLFF
TGTGCCAGCAGCCAGCTGGGACAGGTATCTGAAAAACTGTTTTTT
>-|15|TRBV2|-|TRBJ2-4
CASQPGGVAKNIQYF
TGTGCCAGTCAGCCGGGCGGGGTAGCCAAAAACATTCAGTACTTC
>-|17|TRBV6-1|-|TRBJ2-5
CASSERWGQGSTETQYF
TGTGCCAGCAGTGAAAGGTGGGGTCAGGGGAGTACGGAGACCCAGTACTTC
>TRBD2|16|TRBV5-4|-|TRBJ2-7
CASSLAAGTRSYEQYF
TGTGCCAGCAGCTTGGCCGCAGGGACTAGATCCTACGAGCAGTACTTC
>-|15|TRBV11-2|few|TRBJ1-2
CASSSLDPFWGGYTF
TGTGCCAGCAGCTCCCTGGACCCTTTTTGGGGCGGCTACACCTTC
>-|16|TRBV6-5|few|TRBJ1-5
CASSYSIGGEGGPQHF
TGTGCCAGCAGTTACTCGATAGGGGGAGAAGGTGGGCCCCAGCATTTT
>-|14|TRBV10-3|-|TRBJ2-2
CAITEGRNTGELFF
TGTGCCATCACGGAGGGACGAAACACCGGGGAGCTGTTTTTT
>-|11|TRBV2|few|TRBJ2-1
CASSYSNEQFF
TGTGCCAGCAGTTACAGTAATGAGCAGTTCTTC
>TRBD1|16|TRBV7-2|-|TRBJ1-2
CASSSTFGTGFYGYTF
TGTGCCAGCAGTTCCACCTTCGGGACAGGATTCTATGGCTACACCTTC
>-|15|TRBV9|large|TRBJ2-3
CASSGQEGSTDTQYF
TGTGCCAGCAGCGGACAAGAGGGAAGCACAGATACGCAGTATTTT
>-|15|TRBV11-3|-|TRBJ2-3
CASSSAGTSTDTQYF
TGTGCCAGCAGCTCAGCCGGGACTAGCACAGATACGCAGTATTTT
>TRBD1|16|TRBV5-3|-|TRBJ1-5
CAPPPPPGQDNQPQHF
TGTGCCCCGCCCCCACCCCCGGGACAGGACAATCAGCCCCAGCATTTT
>-|13|TRBV15|-|TRBJ1-2
CATSIGANYGYTF
TGTGCCACCAGCATAGGCGCTAACTATGGCTACACCTTC
>-|13|TRBV7-6|-|TRBJ1-1
CASSSQGNTEAFF
TGTGCCAGCAGCTCACAGGGGAACACTGAAGCTTTCTTT
>-|13|TRBV28|-|TRBJ1-6
CASRPGTYSPLHF
TGTGCCAGCAGACCAGGGACTTATTCACCCCTCCACTTT
>-|18|TRBV11-3|-|TRBJ2-3
CASSLGGKARERSDTQYF
TGTGCCAGCAGCTTAGGAGGAAAAGCCCGGGAAAGAAGCGATACGCAGTATTTT
>-|16|TRBV12-2|-|TRBJ1-1
CASRLATGTGVLRAFF
TGTGCAAGTCGCTTAGCCACCGGGACAGGGGTGTTGCGAGCTTTCTTT
>-|13|TRBV14|-|TRBJ1-1
CASNVHRDTEAFF
TGTGCCAGCAATGTGCACAGGGACACTGAAGCTTTCTTT
>TRBD1|15|TRBV11-3|-|TRBJ1-6
CASSRDSDVGRPLHF
TGTGCCAGCAGCCGGGACAGCGACGTCGGACGACCCCTCCACTTT
>TRBD1|16|TRBV7-9|-|TRBJ2-2
CASSQQTGVNTGELFF
TGTGCCAGCAGCCAACAGACAGGGGTGAACACCGGGGAGCTGTTTTTT
>TRBD1|14|TRBV18|medium-sized|TRBJ1-1
CASSLGQGNTEAFF
TGTGCCAGCTCCCTGGGACAGGGGAACACTGAAGCTTTCTTT
>-|16|TRBV15|-|TRBJ1-1
CATSRDYGRVSTEAFF
TGTGCCACCAGCAGAGATTACGGGAGGGTGAGCACTGAAGCTTTCTTT
>-|14|TRBV4-2|-|TRBJ2-2
CASSPLGGTGELFF
TGTGCCAGCAGCCCCTTAGGGGGGACCGGGGAGCTGTTTTTT
>-|13|TRBV7-2|-|TRBJ1-1
CASSPQGGTEAFF
TGTGCCAGCAGCCCACAGGGTGGTACTGAAGCTTTCTTT
>TRBD1|17|TRBV19|-|TRBJ2-3
CASSAGQGTSGTDTQYF
TGTGCCAGTAGTGCAGGACAGGGCACGTCTGGCACAGATACGCAGTATTTT
>TRBD1|14|TRBV6-5|few|TRBJ2-7
CASSYHRGAYEQYF
TGTGCCAGCAGTTATCACAGGGGCGCCTACGAGCAGTACTTC
>TRBD2|15|TRBV11-3|-|TRBJ2-5
CASSLAGGPGETQYF
TGTGCCAGCAGCTTAGCGGGGGGGCCTGGGGAGACCCAGTACTTC
>-|15|TRBV2|once|TRBJ2-2
CASSPDTANTGELFF
TGTGCCAGCAGTCCGGACACCGCGAACACCGGGGAGCTGTTTTTT
>-|16|TRBV5-4|-|TRBJ2-2
CASSLAGNAGTGELFF
TGTGCCAGCAGCTTGGCTGGGAACGCAGGTACCGGGGAGCTGTTTTTT
>-|11|TRBV7-9|-|TRBJ1-1
CASSYGTEAFF
TGTGCCAGCAGCTATGGGACTGAAGCTTTCTTT
>-|16|TRBV14|-|TRBJ1-2
CASSLGYSREEDGYTF
TGTGCCAGCAGCCTTGGATATAGCAGGGAGGAGGATGGCTACACCTTC
>-|13|TRBV4-3|-|TRBJ1-3
CASSQVGGNTIYF
TGCGCCAGCAGCCAAGTGGGCGGAAACACCATATATTTT
>-|16|TRBV2|-|TRBJ1-4
CASSEASAAGYEKLFF
TGTGCCAGCAGTGAAGCTTCGGCAGCCGGATACGAAAAACTGTTTTTT
>-|12|TRBV6-1|-|TRBJ2-5
CASTPFQETQYF
TGTGCCAGCACCCCGTTTCAAGAGACCCAGTACTTC
>-|15|TRBV5-8|-|TRBJ1-5
CASSFQGYSNQPQHF
TGTGCCAGCAGCTTTCAGGGCTATAGCAATCAGCCCCAGCATTTT
>-|13|TRBV7-2|few|TRBJ1-5
CASARQMNQPQHF
TGTGCCAGCGCAAGACAGATGAATCAGCCCCAGCATTTT
>TRBD1|15|TRBV6-4|-|TRBJ2-1
CASSPTGQSYNEQFF
TGTGCCAGCAGCCCGACGGGACAGTCCTACAATGAGCAGTTCTTC
>-|13|TRBV28|-|TRBJ2-3
CASRTSGSDTQYF
TGTGCCAGCAGGACCTCAGGATCAGATACGCAGTATTTT
>-|14|TRBV7-9|-|TRBJ2-5
CASSPDGYQETQYF
TGTGCCAGCAGCCCGGACGGGTACCAAGAGACCCAGTACTTC
>TRBD1|16|TRBV6-4|-|TRBJ1-2
CASSEAPGQPSGGYTF
TGTGCCAGCAGCGAAGCCCCGGGACAGCCTTCTGGGGGCTACACCTTC
>-|17|TRBV7-8|-|TRBJ2-3
CASSLIGGGGGTDTQYF
TGTGCCAGCAGCTTAATAGGAGGGGGGGGCGGCACAGATACGCAGTATTTT
>-|16|TRBV28|medium-sized|TRBJ2-3
CASSLVEGAESDTQYF
TGTGCCAGCAGTTTAGTTGAGGGAGCGGAGTCAGATACGCAGTATTTT
>-|14|TRBV9|few|TRBJ2-5
CASSPTGNGETQYF
TGTGCCAGCAGCCCGACAGGCAACGGGGAGACCCAGTACTTC